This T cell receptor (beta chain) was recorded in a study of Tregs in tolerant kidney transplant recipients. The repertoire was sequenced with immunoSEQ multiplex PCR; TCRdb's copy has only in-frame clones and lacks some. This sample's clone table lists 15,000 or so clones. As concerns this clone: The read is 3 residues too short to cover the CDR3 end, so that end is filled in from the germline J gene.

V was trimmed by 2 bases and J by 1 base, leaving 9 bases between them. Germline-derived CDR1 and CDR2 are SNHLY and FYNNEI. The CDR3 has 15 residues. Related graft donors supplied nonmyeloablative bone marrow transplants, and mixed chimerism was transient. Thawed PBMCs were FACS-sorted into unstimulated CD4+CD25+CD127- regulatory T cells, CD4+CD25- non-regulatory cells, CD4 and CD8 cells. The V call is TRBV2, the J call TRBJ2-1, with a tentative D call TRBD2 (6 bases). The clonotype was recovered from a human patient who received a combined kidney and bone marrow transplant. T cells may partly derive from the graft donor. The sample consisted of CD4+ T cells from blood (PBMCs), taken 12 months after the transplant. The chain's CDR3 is CASSEQGGSYNEQFF. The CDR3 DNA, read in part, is TGTGCCAGCAGTGAACAGGGAGGTTCCTACAATGAG.